Listed below are T cell receptor beta chains from one sample, sequenced in a study of cytomegalovirus exposure and HLA in healthy donors. Method: immunoSEQ multiplex PCR; TCRdb's copy keeps in-frame clones and lacks some. The repertoire holds about 160,000 clones, 82% seen once, with about 1.6% in the top ten. Sequencing input: PBMCs. The receptors were gathered from a girl under 18 in good health and CMV-seropositive. The CDR3 runs from the conserved cysteine through the conserved F or W. D genes are given only for firm matches. Clone size appears in some rows only: once, few, many, or a class for an expanded clone.

j_call clone_size v_call cdr3_length d_call cdr3_aa cdr3_nt
TRBJ2-3 NA TRBV5-8 15 TRBD2 CASSLRLAVTDTQYF TGTGCCAGCAGCTTGCGGCTAGCGGTGACAGATACGCAGTATTTT
TRBJ1-2 NA TRBV28 14 NA CASSSRGGSYGYTF TGTGCCAGCAGTTCCAGGGGTGGAAGCTATGGCTACACCTTC
TRBJ1-1 NA TRBV7-2 14 NA CASSFQGWNTEAFF TGTGCCAGCAGCTTCCAGGGCTGGAACACTGAAGCTTTCTTT
TRBJ2-7 NA TRBV30 12 NA CAWSYNLHEQYF TGTGCCTGGAGTTATAATCTCCACGAGCAGTACTTC
TRBJ2-2 few TRBV15 19 TRBD1 CATSRGLGQGARGTGELFF TGTGCCACCAGCAGAGGTCTGGGACAGGGGGCCCGAGGCACCGGGGAGCTGTTTTTT
TRBJ1-4 NA TRBV28 15 NA CASSPWVQANEKLFF TGTGCCAGCAGCCCCTGGGTACAGGCTAATGAAAAACTGTTTTTT
TRBJ1-2 NA TRBV10-3 13 NA CAISASRGYGYTF TGTGCCATCAGTGCGTCCAGAGGCTATGGCTACACCTTC
TRBJ2-4 NA TRBV5-4 14 TRBD1 CASSLAGQGNIQYF TGTGCCAGCAGCTTGGCGGGACAGGGAAACATTCAGTACTTC
TRBJ1-5 few TRBV15 15 NA CATSRDRGGYQPQHF TGTGCCACCAGCAGAGACAGGGGAGGGTATCAGCCCCAGCATTTT
TRBJ1-2 NA TRBV6-5 14 TRBD1 CASSLRGSGGGYTF TGTGCCAGCAGCCTACGGGGTTCAGGGGGCGGCTACACCTTC
TRBJ2-7 once TRBV10-3 14 NA CAISDSGHTYEQYF TGTGCCATCAGTGATTCGGGACATACATACGAGCAGTACTTC
TRBJ2-4 NA TRBV2 14 NA CASSGGLAKNIQYF TGTGCCAGCAGTGGAGGCCTAGCCAAAAACATTCAGTACTTC
TRBJ2-2 NA TRBV5-5 15 TRBD2 CASSSGLAGTGELFF TGTGCCAGCAGCTCGGGACTAGCGGGTACCGGGGAGCTGTTTTTT
TRBJ2-7 NA TRBV27 17 NA CASRPYRGAQRGYEQYF TGTGCCAGCAGGCCATACCGGGGGGCGCAGAGAGGCTACGAGCAGTACTTC
TRBJ2-3 NA TRBV7-9 14 TRBD2 CASSPGLATDTQYF TGTGCCAGCAGCCCGGGACTAGCAACAGATACGCAGTATTTT
TRBJ2-7 NA TRBV6-1 14 NA CASSEGSSLYEQYF TGTGCCAGCAGTGAAGGGTCTAGTCTGTACGAGCAGTACTTC
TRBJ2-7 few TRBV10-3 14 NA CAISDGVSSYEQYF TGTGCCATCAGTGACGGGGTCTCCTCCTACGAGCAGTACTTC
TRBJ2-1 NA TRBV27 13 TRBD1 CASTPGGRNEQFF TGTGCCAGCACACCAGGGGGCAGGAATGAGCAGTTCTTC
TRBJ1-1 few TRBV5-1 15 NA CASSLGYGTTIEAFF TGCGCCAGCAGCTTGGGGTATGGGACAACGATTGAAGCTTTCTTT
TRBJ1-2 NA TRBV6-5 15 TRBD1 CASREDRNFYYGYTF TGTGCCAGCAGAGAGGACAGGAATTTCTACTATGGCTACACCTTC
TRBJ1-2 NA TRBV28 15 TRBD1 CASSTRDRVDDGYTF TGTGCCAGCAGTACCAGGGACAGGGTAGACGATGGCTACACCTTC
TRBJ2-7 NA TRBV5-6 14 NA CASSLRVASYEQYF TGTGCCAGCAGCTTGCGGGTTGCTTCCTACGAGCAGTACTTC
TRBJ2-1 NA TRBV7-9 15 TRBD1 CASSLASTGDDEQFF TGTGCCAGCAGCTTAGCCTCCACAGGGGACGATGAGCAGTTCTTC
TRBJ2-1 NA TRBV29-1 11 NA CSVSGNNEQFF TGCAGCGTATCCGGGAACAATGAGCAGTTCTTC
TRBJ2-7 few TRBV25-1 14 TRBD2 CATSGLAGNYEQYF TGTGCCACCTCGGGACTAGCGGGAAACTACGAGCAGTACTTC
TRBJ1-2 NA TRBV6-5 15 NA CASSRGSTLPYGYTF TGTGCCAGCAGCCGCGGGAGTACCCTCCCTTATGGCTACACCTTC
TRBJ2-5 NA TRBV11-3 14 TRBD1 CASSLGGQSETQYF TGTGCCAGCAGCTTAGGGGGACAGTCGGAGACCCAGTACTTC
TRBJ2-7 NA TRBV29-1 13 NA CSVVSGVAYEQYF TGCAGCGTTGTCTCCGGGGTGGCCTACGAGCAGTACTTC
TRBJ2-7 NA TRBV25-1 14 TRBD1 CASSRHRGTYEQYF TGTGCCAGCAGTCGGCACAGGGGAACCTACGAGCAGTACTTC
TRBJ1-2 NA TRBV5-6 13 NA CASRKPTGYGYTF TGTGCCAGCAGGAAGCCCACGGGCTATGGCTACACCTTC
TRBJ2-7 NA TRBV30 14 TRBD2 CAWTEGAGTYEQYF TGTGCCTGGACTGAGGGAGCGGGGACCTACGAGCAGTACTTC
TRBJ2-2 NA TRBV5-1 14 NA CASSLALAPGELFF TGCGCCAGCAGCTTGGCACTAGCTCCCGGGGAGCTGTTTTTT
TRBJ1-5 NA TRBV2 14 TRBD1 CASTLDRANQPQHF TGTGCCAGCACCTTGGACAGGGCCAATCAGCCCCAGCATTTT
TRBJ1-3 NA TRBV7-3 13 NA CASSAGSGNTIYF TGTGCCAGCAGCGCAGGATCTGGAAACACCATATATTTT
TRBJ1-4 NA TRBV6-1 13 TRBD1 CASSDGQGLKLFF TGTGCCAGCAGTGATGGACAGGGGTTAAAACTGTTTTTT
TRBJ1-1 NA TRBV9 13 NA CASSVDQGTEAFF TGTGCCAGCAGCGTAGACCAGGGAACTGAAGCTTTCTTT
TRBJ2-2 NA TRBV21-1 14 NA CASSKGGNTGELFF TGTGCCAGCAGCAAGGGGGGGAACACCGGGGAGCTGTTTTTT
TRBJ1-2 NA TRBV4-3 22 NA CASSLLPGQPLETLPLNYGYTF TGCGCCAGCAGCCTCCTGCCGGGACAACCCCTTGAGACGCTCCCTCTTAACTATGGCTACACCTTC
TRBJ2-7 few TRBV7-9 18 NA CASSLRLITQGFSYEQYF TGTGCCAGCAGCTTACGACTTATCACACAGGGATTCTCCTACGAGCAGTACTTC
TRBJ2-2 NA TRBV7-3 14 NA CASSPDLRTGELFF TGTGCCAGCAGCCCAGACCTCAGGACCGGGGAGCTGTTTTTT
TRBJ2-1 NA TRBV7-9 16 TRBD2 CASSPAGTSVDNEQFF TGTGCCAGCAGCCCAGCCGGGACTAGCGTAGACAATGAGCAGTTCTTC
TRBJ2-1 NA TRBV2 15 TRBD2 CASRRDGSGVDEQFF TGTGCCAGCAGGCGGGACGGTAGCGGGGTAGATGAGCAGTTCTTC
TRBJ1-5 NA TRBV11-2 17 NA CASSLTFRTDLNQPQHF TGTGCCAGCAGCTTAACTTTCAGGACAGACTTAAATCAGCCCCAGCATTTT
TRBJ1-2 NA TRBV28 18 NA CASTEGGSGQNLNYGYTF TGTGCCAGCACCGAGGGGGGGTCGGGACAAAACCTAAACTATGGCTACACCTTC
TRBJ2-7 few TRBV11-2 16 NA CASSPRDGEDWYEQYF TGTGCCAGCAGCCCACGGGACGGGGAGGATTGGTACGAGCAGTACTTC
TRBJ1-1 NA TRBV29-1 14 NA CSVRGGEMNTEAFF TGCAGCGTCCGAGGAGGGGAAATGAACACTGAAGCTTTCTTT
TRBJ2-3 NA TRBV28 16 TRBD2 CASSLGTSRSTDTQYF TGTGCCAGCAGTCTAGGGACTAGCCGAAGCACAGATACGCAGTATTTT
TRBJ2-3 NA TRBV4-1 15 NA CASRPPPPVTDTQYF TGCGCCAGCAGGCCTCCCCCGCCAGTCACAGATACGCAGTATTTT
TRBJ2-1 NA TRBV27 16 TRBD2 CASSFRGRGYNNEQFF TGTGCCAGCAGTTTCCGCGGGAGGGGGTACAACAATGAGCAGTTCTTC
TRBJ2-5 NA TRBV28 16 NA CASSGMERSGQETQYF TGTGCCAGCAGTGGGATGGAGCGGAGCGGACAAGAGACCCAGTACTTC
TRBJ1-5 NA TRBV9 17 NA CASSDPPTWGANQPQHF TGTGCCAGCAGCGACCCACCGACATGGGGCGCCAATCAGCCCCAGCATTTT
TRBJ1-5 NA TRBV6-6 16 TRBD1 CANLEDRGNSNQPQHF TGTGCCAACCTCGAGGACAGGGGAAATAGCAATCAGCCCCAGCATTTT
TRBJ1-1 NA TRBV6-5 14 TRBD1 CASRPGQGGTEAFF TGTGCCAGCAGACCAGGACAGGGAGGGACTGAAGCTTTCTTT